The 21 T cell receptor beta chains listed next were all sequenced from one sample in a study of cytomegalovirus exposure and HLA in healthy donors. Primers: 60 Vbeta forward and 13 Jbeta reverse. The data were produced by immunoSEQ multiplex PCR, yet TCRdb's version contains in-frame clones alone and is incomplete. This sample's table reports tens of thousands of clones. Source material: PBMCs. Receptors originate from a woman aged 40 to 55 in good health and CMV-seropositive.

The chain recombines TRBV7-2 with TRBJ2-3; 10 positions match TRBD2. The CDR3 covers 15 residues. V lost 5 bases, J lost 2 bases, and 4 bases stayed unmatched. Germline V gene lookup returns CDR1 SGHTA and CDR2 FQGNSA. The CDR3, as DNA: TGTGCCAGCAGCCTCGGGACTAGCGACACAGATACGCAGTATTTT. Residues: CASSLGTSDTDTQYF.

CDR3 DNA sequence: TGTGCCAGCAGCTCCAGCGGGAGGGCCACAGATACGCAGTATTTT. Encoded protein: CASSSSGRATDTQYF. The chain employs TRBV7-6 and TRBJ2-3; 10 bases map to TRBD2. V lost 4 bases to trimming and J lost 2 bases; unmatched junction nucleotides: 3. Germline CDR1 and CDR2: SGHVS and FNYEAQ. The CDR3 spans 15 residues.

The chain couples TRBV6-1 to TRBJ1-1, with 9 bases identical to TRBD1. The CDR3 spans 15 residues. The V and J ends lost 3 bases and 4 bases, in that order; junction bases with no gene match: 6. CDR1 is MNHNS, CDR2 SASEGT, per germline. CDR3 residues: CASSDWADRGTEAFF. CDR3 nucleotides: TGTGCCAGCAGTGATTGGGCGGACAGGGGCACTGAAGCTTTCTTT.

CDR3 DNA: TGTGCCATCAGTGAGCCCAGGTTCTCTGGAAACACCATATATTTT. Residues: CAISEPRFSGNTIYF. The V and J genes are TRBV10-3 and TRBJ1-3; D not resolved. With 2 bases removed from V and 0 bases from J, the gap between germline ends came to 8 bases. The CDR3 covers 15 residues. Germline assignment: CDR1 ENHRY and CDR2 SYGVKD.

CDR3 region: CASSVDRGRADTQYF. DNA for the CDR3: TGCGCCAGCAGCGTGGACAGGGGGCGAGCAGATACGCAGTATTTT. The V and J genes are TRBV5-1 and TRBJ2-3; TRBD1 aligns across 11 bases. J lost 4 bases, V lost 4 bases, and 5 bases had no gene match. CDR1 and CDR2 from the germline V gene are SGHRS and YFSETQ. This CDR3 is built from 15 residues.

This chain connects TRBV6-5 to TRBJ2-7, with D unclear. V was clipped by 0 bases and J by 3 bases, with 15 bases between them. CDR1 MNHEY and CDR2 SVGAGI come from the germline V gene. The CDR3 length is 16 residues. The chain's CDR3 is CASSYSLGSRVYEQYF. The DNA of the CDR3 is TGTGCCAGCAGTTACTCCCTGGGCAGCCGCGTCTACGAGCAGTACTTC.

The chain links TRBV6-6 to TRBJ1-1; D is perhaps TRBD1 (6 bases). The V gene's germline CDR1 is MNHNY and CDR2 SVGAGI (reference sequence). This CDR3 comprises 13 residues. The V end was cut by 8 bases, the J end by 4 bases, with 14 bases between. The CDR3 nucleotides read TGTGCCAGCTCCACTTCCAGGGGCACTGAAGCTTTCTTT. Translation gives CASSTSRGTEAFF.

The chain's CDR3 is CASSQDRLAGTYEQYF. DNA for the CDR3: TGTGCCAGCAGCCAAGATCGACTAGCGGGAACCTACGAGCAGTACTTC. The V gene is TRBV4-2, the J gene TRBJ2-7, with 11 bases aligning to TRBD2. CDR3 size: 16 residues. Trimming cost V 0 bases and J 2 bases; bases outside gene matches: 3. Per germline, CDR1 LGHNA and CDR2 YNFKEQ.

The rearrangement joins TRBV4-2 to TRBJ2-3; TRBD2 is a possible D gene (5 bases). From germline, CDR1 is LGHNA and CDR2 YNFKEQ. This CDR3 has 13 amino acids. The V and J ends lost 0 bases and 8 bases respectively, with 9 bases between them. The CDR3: CASSQDQRATQYF. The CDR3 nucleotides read TGTGCCAGCAGCCAAGATCAGAGGGCTACGCAGTATTTT.

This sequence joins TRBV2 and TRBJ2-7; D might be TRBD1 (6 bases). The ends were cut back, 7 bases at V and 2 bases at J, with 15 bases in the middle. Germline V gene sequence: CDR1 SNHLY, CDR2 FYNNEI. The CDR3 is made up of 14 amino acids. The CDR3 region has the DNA TGTGCCAGCAACAAAGATGGACAGCCCTACGAGCAGTACTTC. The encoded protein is CASNKDGQPYEQYF.

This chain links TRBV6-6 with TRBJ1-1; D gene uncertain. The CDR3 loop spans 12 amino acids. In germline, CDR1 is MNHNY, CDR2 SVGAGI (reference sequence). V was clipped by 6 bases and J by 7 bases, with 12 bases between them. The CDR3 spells CASRDSNGEAFF. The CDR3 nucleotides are TGTGCCAGCAGAGACTCCAACGGTGAAGCTTTCTTT.

Here the CDR3 DNA reads TGTGCCAGTGGGAGATTTCACAATGAGCAGTTCTTC. Its translation is CASGRFHNEQFF. The chain uses TRBV2 and TRBJ2-1; D is possibly TRBD2 (5 bases). The CDR3 totals 12 residues. The V and J ends lost 9 bases and 5 bases respectively, with 11 bases between them. Germline CDR1 is SNHLY and CDR2 is FYNNEI.

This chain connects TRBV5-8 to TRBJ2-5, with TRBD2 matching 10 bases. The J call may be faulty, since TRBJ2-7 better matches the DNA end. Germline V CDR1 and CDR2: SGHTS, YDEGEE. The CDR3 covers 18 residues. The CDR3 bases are TGTGCCAGCAGCTTGGGGGTAGCGGGAGGCCCGCAGGACTACGAGCAGTACTTC. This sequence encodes CASSLGVAGGPQDYEQYF.

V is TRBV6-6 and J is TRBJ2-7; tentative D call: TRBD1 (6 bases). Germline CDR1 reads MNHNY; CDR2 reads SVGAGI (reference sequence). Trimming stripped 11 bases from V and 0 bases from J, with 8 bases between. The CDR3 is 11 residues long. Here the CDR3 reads CAVQGSYEQYF. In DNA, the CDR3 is TGTGCCGTACAGGGCTCCTACGAGCAGTACTTC.

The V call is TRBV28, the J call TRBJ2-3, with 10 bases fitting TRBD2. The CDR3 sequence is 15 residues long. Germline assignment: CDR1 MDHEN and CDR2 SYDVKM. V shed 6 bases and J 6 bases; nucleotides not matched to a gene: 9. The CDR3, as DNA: TGTGCCAGCAGCCCTGCCCTAGCGGGAGCGGATACGCAGTATTTT. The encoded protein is CASSPALAGADTQYF. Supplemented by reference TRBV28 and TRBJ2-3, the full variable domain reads DVKVTQSSRYLVKRTGEKVFLECVQDMDHENMFWYRQDPGLGLRLIYFSYDVKMKEKGDIPEGYSVSREKKERFSLILESASTNQTSMYLCASSPALAGADTQYFGPGTRLTVL.

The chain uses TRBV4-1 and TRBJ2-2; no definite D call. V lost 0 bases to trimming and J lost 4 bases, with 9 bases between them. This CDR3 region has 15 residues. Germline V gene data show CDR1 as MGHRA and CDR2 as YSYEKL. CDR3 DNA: TGCGCCAGCAGCCAAGATCGAGGAGCCACCGGGGAGCTGTTTTTT. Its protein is CASSQDRGATGELFF.

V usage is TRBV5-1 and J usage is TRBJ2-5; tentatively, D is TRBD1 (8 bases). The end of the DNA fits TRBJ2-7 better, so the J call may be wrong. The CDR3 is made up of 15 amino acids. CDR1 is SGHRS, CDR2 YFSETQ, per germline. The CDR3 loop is CASSEQGGTRYEQYF. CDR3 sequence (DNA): TGCGCCAGCAGCGAACAGGGGGGGACCCGCTACGAGCAGTACTTC.

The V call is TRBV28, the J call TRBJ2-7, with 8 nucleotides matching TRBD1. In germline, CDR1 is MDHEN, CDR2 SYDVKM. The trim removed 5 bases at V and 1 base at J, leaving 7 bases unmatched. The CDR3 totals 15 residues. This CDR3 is CASSEDRAISYEQYF. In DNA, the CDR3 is TGTGCCAGCAGTGAGGACAGGGCGATATCCTACGAGCAGTACTTC.

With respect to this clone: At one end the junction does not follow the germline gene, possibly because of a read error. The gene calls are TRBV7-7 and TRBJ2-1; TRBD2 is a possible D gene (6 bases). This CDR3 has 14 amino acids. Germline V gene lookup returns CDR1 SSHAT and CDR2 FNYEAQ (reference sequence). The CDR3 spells CASSLGGSYNEQFF. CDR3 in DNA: TGTGCTAGCAGCCTGGGGGGTTCCTACAATGAGCAGTTCTTC. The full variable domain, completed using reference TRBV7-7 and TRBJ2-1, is GAGVSQSPRYKVTKRGQDVTLRCDPISSHATLYWYQQALGQGPEFLTYFNYEAQPDKSGLPSDRFSAERPEGSISTLTIQRTEQRDSAMYRCASSLGGSYNEQFFGPGTRLTVL.

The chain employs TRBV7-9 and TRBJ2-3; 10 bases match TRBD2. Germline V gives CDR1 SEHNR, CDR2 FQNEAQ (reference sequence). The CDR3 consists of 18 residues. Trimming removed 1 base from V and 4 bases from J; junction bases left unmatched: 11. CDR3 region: CASSLVEGVAGGADTQYF. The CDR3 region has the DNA TGTGCCAGCAGCTTAGTAGAGGGGGTAGCGGGAGGCGCAGATACGCAGTATTTT.

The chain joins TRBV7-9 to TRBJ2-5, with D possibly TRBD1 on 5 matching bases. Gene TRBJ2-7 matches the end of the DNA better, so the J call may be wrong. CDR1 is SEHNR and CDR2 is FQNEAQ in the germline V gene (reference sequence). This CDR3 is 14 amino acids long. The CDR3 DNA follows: TGTGCCAGCAGCTCAGGGCTTAGGCTCTACGAGCAGTACTTC. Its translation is CASSSGLRLYEQYF.